This T cell receptor beta chain was observed in a study of blood T cell repertoires in COVID-19. The overall study: There were acute and convalescent COVID-19 samples, and they came from the United States, Italy and Spain. T cells, B-cell-depleted T cells, or PBMCs supplied cDNA or gDNA.

Original processing notes: Amplification of reference gene primers was used by the study to estimate nucleated cell counts. Method: immunoSEQ multiplex PCR; TCRdb's copy keeps in-frame clones and lacks some. The D gene and trimming were derived from the DNA, and the V and J assignments and clone size from that table. The sample lists about 150,000 clones, around 90% occurring once. CDR3 length: 10 residues. Germline V gene data show CDR1 as SQVTM and CDR2 as ANQGSEA. V lost 8 bases to trimming and J lost 1 base, with 4 bases between them. The V call is TRBV29-1, the J call TRBJ2-3; D remains ambiguous. The TCR originated in a human donor in a cohort sampled during active COVID-19. Material for sequencing was peripheral blood. For the CDR3, the DNA is TGCAGCCTAGGCACAGATACGCAGTATTTT. It codes for CSLGTDTQYF.